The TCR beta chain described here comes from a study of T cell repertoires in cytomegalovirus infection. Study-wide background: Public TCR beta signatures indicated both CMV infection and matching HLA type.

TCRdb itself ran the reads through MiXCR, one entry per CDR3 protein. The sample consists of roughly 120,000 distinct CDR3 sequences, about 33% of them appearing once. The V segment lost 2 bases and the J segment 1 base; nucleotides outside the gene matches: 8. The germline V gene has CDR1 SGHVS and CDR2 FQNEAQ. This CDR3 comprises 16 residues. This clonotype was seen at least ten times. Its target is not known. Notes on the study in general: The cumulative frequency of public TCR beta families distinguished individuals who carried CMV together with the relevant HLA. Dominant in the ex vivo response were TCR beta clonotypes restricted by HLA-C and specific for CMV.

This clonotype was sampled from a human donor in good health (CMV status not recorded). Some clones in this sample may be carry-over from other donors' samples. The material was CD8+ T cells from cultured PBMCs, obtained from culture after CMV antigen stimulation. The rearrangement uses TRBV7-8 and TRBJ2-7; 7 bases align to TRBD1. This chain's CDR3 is CASSLYGQAPSYEQYF. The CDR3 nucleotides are TGTGCCAGCAGCTTATACGGACAGGCCCCGTCCTACGAGCAGTACTTC.